This TCR beta chain is drawn from a study of blood T cells in healthy people across ages. Through a sample-barcoded 5' primer and a J-beta primer mix, a second PCR was run for roughly 6 to 12 cycles. MiXCR, applied by TCRdb to the 5' RACE reads, yields one record per CDR3 protein. The sample lists approximately 2,000,000 distinct CDR3 sequences, roughly 43% occurring once. The study's findings and limits: Donors of long life had a larger count of naive CD4+ cells and greater diversity than aged donors. Among T cells, TCR beta diversity per million cells dropped roughly linearly as age rose.

This clonotype was counted ten times or more. What it binds is unknown. Trimming stripped 0 bases from V and 4 bases from J, with 13 bases between. Germline V gene lookup returns CDR1 MGHRA and CDR2 YSYEKL. The length of the CDR3 is 15 residues. The receptor comes from a human donor in good health. The chain has TRBV4-1 and TRBJ2-7, with a tentative D call TRBD2 (7 bases). Sample: blood. The CDR3 sequence is CASSQERGLLYEQYF. The CDR3 DNA sequence: TGCGCCAGCAGCCAAGAGCGGGGGCTACTATACGAGCAGTACTTC.